The 11 T cell receptor beta chains listed next were all sequenced from one sample in a study of early stage breast cancer tumors (dated by TCRdb to about 2017). Libraries were constructed by the immunoSEQ multiplex PCR assay. TCRdb holds this immuneACCESS table with in-frame rearrangements only. Some clones are missing; in checked studies, unresolved V genes explain under half, and the rest has no known cause. The sample has tens of thousands of clones on record, 70% to 85% of them singletons. The top ten constitute approximately 7% of the sample. The sequenced sample consisted of blood. The receptors were sampled from a person between 60 and 69 years old with breast cancer.

This chain connects TRBV6-6 to TRBJ2-7; 7 bases match TRBD1. CDR3 length equals 14 residues. Trimming at V came to 2 bases and at J to 2 bases, leaving 3 bases not matched to a gene. Germline CDR1 and CDR2: MNHNY and SVGAGI (reference sequence). CDR3 sequence (DNA): TGTGCCAGCAGTTACAGGGGGCAAGCCTACGAGCAGTACTTC. Its translation is CASSYRGQAYEQYF.

The rearrangement uses TRBV29-1 and TRBJ2-1; a possible D gene is TRBD1 (6 bases). Deletions cut 5 bases from V and 4 bases from J, with 12 bases between. Germline assignment: CDR1 SQVTM and CDR2 ANQGSEA. The CDR3 has 13 amino acids. CDR3 sequence (DNA): TGCAGCGTTCGAGGGGGATCGTACAATGAGCAGTTCTTC. It specifies CSVRGGSYNEQFF.

The chain recombines TRBV14 with TRBJ1-1; the D is unclear. There are 13 residues in the CDR3. The germline gives CDR1 SGHDN, CDR2 FVKESK. V lost 10 bases and J lost 4, with 16 bases in between. CDR3 in amino acids: CATGPLESTEAFF. The CDR3 nucleotides are TGTGCCACCGGACCCTTAGAAAGCACTGAAGCTTTCTTT.

V is TRBV5-8 and J is TRBJ1-1; no firm D call. This CDR3 is built from 14 residues. The germline V and J ends were trimmed by 5 bases and 11 bases, with 22 bases remaining between them. Germline CDR1 and CDR2: SGHTS and YDEGEE. This chain's CDR3 is CASSLDQLPGGAFF. CDR3 bases: TGTGCCAGCAGTCTCGACCAATTACCCGGAGGGGCTTTCTTT. The entire variable domain, with the rest obtained from reference TRBV5-8 and TRBJ1-1, is as follows: EAGVTQSPTHLIKTRGQQATLRCSPISGHTSVYWYQQALGLGLQFLLWYDEGEERNRGNFPPRFSGRQFPNYSSELNVNALELEDSALYLCASSLDQLPGGAFFGQGTRLTVV.

V and J are TRBV19 and TRBJ1-2; D is unresolved. V shed 8 bases and J shed 3 bases, with 10 bases lying between them. CDR3 length: 12 residues. Germline CDR1 and CDR2: LNHDA and SQIVND (reference sequence). Here the CDR3 DNA reads TGTGCCAGTTTTACCGTAGACTATGGCTACACCTTC. It encodes CASFTVDYGYTF.

This clone was observed a few times. The chain uses TRBV7-2 and TRBJ2-7; 14 nucleotides align to TRBD2. V lost 5 bases and J lost 4; bases outside the gene matches: 7. CDR1 is SGHTA and CDR2 is FQGNSA in the germline V gene. This CDR3 is 16 amino acids long. In DNA form, the CDR3 reads TGTGCCAGCAGCCTTCGACTAGCGGGAGGGCCTTACGAGCAGTACTTC. It specifies CASSLRLAGGPYEQYF.

The gene calls are TRBV10-3 and TRBJ1-1; TRBD1 matches 11 bases. This CDR3 comprises 15 residues. The V gene end was trimmed by 10 bases and the J gene end by 6 bases; junction bases not matched to a gene: 13. The germline V gene has CDR1 ENHRY and CDR2 SYGVKD. The CDR3 DNA is TGTGCCACTTCCGGACAGGGGGCGACGTTTTCTGAAGCTTTCTTT. It is translated as CATSGQGATFSEAFF.

The chain links TRBV2 to TRBJ2-1; D not certain. The germline V and J ends were trimmed by 8 bases and 10 bases, with 9 bases remaining between them. CDR3 length equals 10 residues. Per the germline V gene, CDR1 is SNHLY and CDR2 is FYNNEI. CDR3: CASGVREQFF. For the CDR3, the DNA is TGTGCCAGCGGGGTGAGAGAGCAGTTCTTC.

The chain is built from TRBV4-1 and TRBJ2-1; 10 positions match TRBD1. The CDR3 length is 13 residues. CDR1 MGHRA and CDR2 YSYEKL come from the germline V gene. Trimming at V came to 0 bases and at J to 13 bases, leaving 3 bases not matched to a gene. Here the CDR3 reads CASSQERDRGQFF. The CDR3 DNA reads TGCGCCAGCAGCCAAGAAAGGGACAGGGGTCAGTTCTTC.

The V gene is TRBV13, the J gene TRBJ2-7; 7 positions agree with TRBD1. V gave up 0 bases and J gave up 6 bases; unmatched junction bases: 5. Germline loops: CDR1 PRHDT, CDR2 FYEKMQ (reference sequence). This CDR3 contains 14 residues. CDR3 bases: TGTGCCAGCAGCTTAGGTAGACAGGGTTTCGAGCAGTACTTC. Translation: CASSLGRQGFEQYF.

The chain is built from TRBV6-6 and TRBJ1-1; TRBD1 might be the D (6 bases). The CDR3 length is 15 residues. In germline, CDR1 is MNHNY, CDR2 SVGAGI (reference sequence). Trimming took 2 bases from V and 6 from J, leaving 16 bases between them. The CDR3 nucleotides are TGTGCCAGCAGTTACGGTAGGCAGGGGAGGGCTGAAGCTTTCTTT. This codes for CASSYGRQGRAEAFF.